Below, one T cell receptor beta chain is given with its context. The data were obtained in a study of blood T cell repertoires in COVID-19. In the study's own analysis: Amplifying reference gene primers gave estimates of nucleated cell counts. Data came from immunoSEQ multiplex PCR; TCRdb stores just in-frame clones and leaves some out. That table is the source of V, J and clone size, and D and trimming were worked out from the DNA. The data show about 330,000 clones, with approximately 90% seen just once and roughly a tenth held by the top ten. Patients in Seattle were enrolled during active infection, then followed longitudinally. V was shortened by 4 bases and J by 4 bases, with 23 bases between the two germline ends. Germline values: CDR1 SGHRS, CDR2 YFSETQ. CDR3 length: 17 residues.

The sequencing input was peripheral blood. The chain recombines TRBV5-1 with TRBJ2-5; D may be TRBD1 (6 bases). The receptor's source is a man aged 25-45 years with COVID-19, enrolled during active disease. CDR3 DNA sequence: TGCGCCAGCAGCCCTCATCTGGGGGCCGCGGTTGGAGAGACCCAGTACTTC. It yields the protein CASSPHLGAAVGETQYF.